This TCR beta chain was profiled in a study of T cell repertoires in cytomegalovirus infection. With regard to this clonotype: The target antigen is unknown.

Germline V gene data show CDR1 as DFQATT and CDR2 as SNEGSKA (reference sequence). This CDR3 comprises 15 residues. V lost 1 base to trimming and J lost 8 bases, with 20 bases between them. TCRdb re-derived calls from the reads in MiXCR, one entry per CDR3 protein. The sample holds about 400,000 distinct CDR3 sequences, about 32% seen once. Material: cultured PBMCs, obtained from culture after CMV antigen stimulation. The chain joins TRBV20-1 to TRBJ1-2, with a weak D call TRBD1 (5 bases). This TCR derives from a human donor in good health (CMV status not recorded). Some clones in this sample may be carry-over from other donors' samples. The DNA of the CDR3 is TGCAGTGCTAGAGTAGTCTCGGTTCGGGGGAGCGGCTACACCTTC. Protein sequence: CSARVVSVRGSGYTF.